This passage covers 27 T cell receptor beta chains from one sample sequenced in a study of T cell responses to AZD1222 COVID-19 vaccine. The method was immunoSEQ multiplex PCR; TCRdb's version includes in-frame clones alone and lacks a portion of them. The repertoire consists of about 120,000 clones, with over 80% occurring once and the leading ten covering approximately 5.4%. This specimen consisted of peripheral blood, obtained on day 0 of AZD1222 vaccination. The source is an adult in good health.

The CDR3 DNA reads as TGTGCCAGCAGCTTATACGGCGGGGGGGCCGGAGATACGCAGTATTTT. Translation: CASSLYGGGAGDTQYF. This chain joins TRBV7-2 and TRBJ2-3; 9 positions match TRBD2. Germline CDR1 and CDR2: SGHTA and FQGNSA. This CDR3 contains 16 residues. Trimming cost V 2 bases and J 5 bases; bases outside gene matches: 8.

The chain carries TRBV30 and TRBJ1-6; TRBD1 matches 9 bases. The CDR3 is 12 residues long. From germline, CDR1 is GTSNPN and CDR2 SVGIG (reference sequence). V dropped 5 bases and J dropped 9; count of bases not matched to a gene: 2. For the CDR3, the DNA is TGTGCCTGGTGGGACAGGGTTTCACCCCTCCACTTT. Amino acids: CAWWDRVSPLHF. Full variable domain (rest looked up from reference TRBV30 and TRBJ1-6): SQTIHQWPATLVQPVGSPLSLECTVEGTSNPNLYWYRQAAGRGLQLLFYSVGIGQISSEVPQNLSASRPQDRQFILSSKKLLLSDSGFYLCAWWDRVSPLHFGNGTRLTVT.

The genes are TRBV15 and TRBJ1-1; D call uncertain. This CDR3 spans 12 amino acids. With 1 base removed from V and 5 bases from J, the gap between germline ends came to 5 bases. The germline CDR1 and CDR2 sequences are LNHNV and YYDKDF (reference sequence). The CDR3 is CATSRVLTEAFF. CDR3 coding DNA: TGTGCCACCAGCAGAGTACTGACTGAAGCTTTCTTT.

This rearrangement joins TRBV7-3 to TRBJ2-1, with 12 bases matching TRBD2. Germline assignment: CDR1 SGHTA and CDR2 FQGTGA. V trimming: 5 bases; J trimming: 4 bases; junction bases outside the gene matches: 3. CDR3 length equals 15 residues. CDR3 nucleotides: TGTGCCAGCAGCCCGGGACTAGCGGGTTACAATGAGCAGTTCTTC. Protein: CASSPGLAGYNEQFF.

The chain combines TRBV9 with TRBJ2-7, with D possibly TRBD1 on 5 matching bases. V was shortened by 0 bases and J by 4 bases, with 11 bases between the two germline ends. Germline assignment: CDR1 SGDLS and CDR2 YYNGEE. The CDR3 is made up of 14 amino acids. CDR3 sequence reads: CASSVAQGPYEQYF. The CDR3 DNA sequence: TGTGCCAGCAGCGTAGCTCAGGGTCCGTACGAGCAGTACTTC. The variable domain in full, completed from reference TRBV9 and TRBJ2-7, reads DSGVTQTPKHLITATGQRVTLRCSPRSGDLSVYWYQQSLDQGLQFLIQYYNGEERAKGNILERFSAQQFPDLHSELNLSSLELGDSALYFCASSVAQGPYEQYFGPGTRLTVT.

Written as DNA, the CDR3 is TGCGCCAGCAGCTCCGGACAGAGCTCGACCTACGAGCAGTACTTC. Protein: CASSSGQSSTYEQYF. The J gene is TRBJ2-7, the V gene TRBV5-1; a possible D gene is TRBD1 (6 bases). This CDR3 is built from 15 residues. CDR1 is SGHRS and CDR2 is YFSETQ in the germline V gene. V dropped 3 bases and J dropped 2 bases, with 15 bases sitting between them.

The chain links TRBV11-3 to TRBJ1-1; no firm D call. Germline loops: CDR1 SGHNT, CDR2 YENEEA. V was clipped by 2 bases and J by 1 base, with 11 bases between them. This CDR3 has 15 residues. The CDR3 coding sequence is TGTGCCAGCAGCTTAAGCTTCTCGGGGAACACTGAAGCTTTCTTT. This encodes CASSLSFSGNTEAFF. The variable domain in full, with the rest retrieved from reference TRBV11-3 and TRBJ1-1, is EAGVVQSPRYKIIEKKQPVAFWCNPISGHNTLYWYLQNLGQGPELLIRYENEEAVDDSQLPKDRFSAERLKGVDSTLKIQPAELGDSAVYLCASSLSFSGNTEAFFGQGTRLTVV.

The V call is TRBV14, the J call TRBJ1-1; D is unclear. The V gene lost 5 bases and the J gene lost 4 bases, with 8 bases spanning the gap. Germline V gene lookup returns CDR1 SGHDN and CDR2 FVKESK. The CDR3 is 12 amino acids. The CDR3 region has the DNA TGTGCCAGCAGCTGGGGAGCCACTGAAGCTTTCTTT. It encodes CASSWGATEAFF.

This clone came up once. The chain couples TRBV28 to TRBJ2-5; 7 bases map to TRBD2. Germline CDR1 reads MDHEN; CDR2 reads SYDVKM. CDR3 length: 14 residues. With 3 bases clipped from V and 7 bases from J, the junction kept 8 bases outside the gene matches. CDR3 protein: CASSLPSGVRTQYF. In DNA form, the CDR3 reads TGTGCCAGCAGTTTGCCTAGCGGAGTGCGGACCCAGTACTTC.

This chain joins TRBV10-1 and TRBJ2-1; the D gene is possibly TRBD2 (5 bases). This CDR3 spans 13 amino acids. V was trimmed by 10 bases and J by 0 bases, leaving 10 bases between them. Germline V CDR1 and CDR2: WNHNN, SYGVQD (reference sequence). CDR3 DNA: TGCGCCACCTCTAGCAGCTCCTACAATGAGCAGTTCTTC. It codes for CATSSSSYNEQFF.

The V gene is TRBV7-9, the J gene TRBJ1-1; D is ambiguous. The CDR3 is 16 amino acids. The germline CDR1 and CDR2 sequences are SEHNR and FQNEAQ (reference sequence). V dropped 1 base and J dropped 4 bases, with 16 bases sitting between them. The CDR3 region has the DNA TGTGCCAGCAGCTTAGGTTCTTCCCTAGGAATCACTGAAGCTTTCTTT. Protein product: CASSLGSSLGITEAFF.

The rearrangement uses TRBV6-5 and TRBJ1-5, with D uncertain. V was shortened by 9 bases and J by 3 bases, with 12 bases between the two germline ends. The CDR3 is 13 amino acids. Germline V CDR1 and CDR2: MNHEY, SVGAGI. CDR3 DNA sequence: TGTGCCAGTGCCGCGGCCTACAATCAGCCCCAGCATTTT. As protein: CASAAAYNQPQHF.

The chain joins TRBV3-1 (or the pseudogene TRBV3-2) to TRBJ1-3, with no clear D. CDR1 is LGHDT and CDR2 is YNNKEL in the germline V gene (reference sequence). CDR3 length: 17 residues. Between the trimmed V and J ends, which lost 4 bases and 9 bases, there was a span of 25 bases. For the CDR3, the DNA is TGTGCCAGCAGCCCCCCACACGAGGTCGTCTCTGTAGGCACCATATATTTT. Translating gives CASSPPHEVVSVGTIYF.

V gene TRBV19 combines with J gene TRBJ1-5; D is possibly TRBD1 (6 bases). The CDR3 has 14 residues. Germline V gene sequence: CDR1 LNHDA, CDR2 SQIVND (reference sequence). V lost 3 bases and J 7 bases, leaving 13 bases between the germline ends. In DNA form, the CDR3 reads TGTGCCAGTAGTATTGTGGGGGCCGGGCAGCCCCAGCATTTT. Its translation: CASSIVGAGQPQHF.

This chain joins TRBV5-1 and TRBJ2-7; 9 nucleotides agree with TRBD2. The V segment lost 4 bases and the J segment 1 base; nucleotides outside the gene matches: 6. Germline V gene sequence: CDR1 SGHRS, CDR2 YFSETQ. The CDR3 is 15 residues long. CDR3 residues: CASSRAGGGSYEQYF. Here the CDR3 DNA reads TGCGCCAGCAGCCGGGCGGGAGGGGGGTCCTACGAGCAGTACTTC.

V gene TRBV6-5 combines with J gene TRBJ1-4; D gene unclear. Germline V CDR1 and CDR2: MNHEY, SVGAGI. V lost 7 bases to trimming and J lost 0 bases, with 12 bases between them. The length of the CDR3 is 15 residues. CDR3 nucleotide sequence: TGTGCCAGCAAGCTCCTTTTCTCAACTAATGAAAAACTGTTTTTT. Amino acid sequence: CASKLLFSTNEKLFF.

Only one count was recorded for this clone. The V gene is TRBV11-2, the J gene TRBJ2-1; a possible D gene is TRBD1 (6 bases). Germline CDR1 is SGHAT and CDR2 is FQNNGV. Trimming pared 5 bases from V and 9 bases from J, leaving 23 bases between. The CDR3 covers 16 residues. CDR3 residues: CASSPYTGSGAFEQFF. In nucleotides, the CDR3 is TGTGCCAGCAGCCCCTATACAGGGTCAGGGGCCTTTGAGCAGTTCTTC.

V and J are TRBV27 and TRBJ1-5; weak D call: TRBD1 (5 bases). The CDR3 covers 16 residues. The V gene lost 2 bases and the J gene lost 0 bases, with 11 bases spanning the gap. CDR1 is MNHEY and CDR2 is SMNVEV in the germline V gene (reference sequence). For the CDR3, the DNA is TGTGCCAGCAGTTTACGAGGGACTCATAGCAATCAGCCCCAGCATTTT. Protein sequence: CASSLRGTHSNQPQHF.

The CDR3 is CASSGDGSQETQYF. Written as DNA, the CDR3 is TGTGCCAGCAGTGGTGACGGCTCCCAAGAGACCCAGTACTTC. This sequence joins TRBV2 and TRBJ2-5; no firm D call. This CDR3 is built from 14 residues. The ends were cut back, 4 bases at V and 1 base at J, with 10 bases in the middle. In germline, CDR1 is SNHLY, CDR2 FYNNEI.

The chain employs TRBV19 and TRBJ2-7, with 10 bases identical to TRBD2. CDR3 size: 13 residues. The V and J ends lost 3 bases and 7 bases, in that order; junction bases with no gene match: 3. CDR1 and CDR2 (germline): LNHDA, SQIVND (reference sequence). The CDR3 DNA reads TGTGCCAGTAGTATCCAGCGGGAGGGTGAGCAGTACTTC. It specifies CASSIQREGEQYF.

The rearrangement joins TRBV6-2 or TRBV6-3 to TRBJ1-1; D is possibly TRBD1 (5 bases). From germline, CDR1 is MNHEY and CDR2 SVGEGT. The CDR3 extends over 15 amino acids. Trimming stripped 6 bases from V and 2 bases from J, with 16 bases between. The CDR3 nucleotides are TGTGCCAGCAGCCCAGGCGCGGGGACCAACACTGAAGCTTTCTTT. Encoded protein: CASSPGAGTNTEAFF.

This chain connects TRBV12-3 or TRBV12-4 to TRBJ1-1; perhaps TRBD1 as D (6 bases). The CDR3 loop spans 13 amino acids. V was clipped by 4 bases and J by 3 bases, with 9 bases between them. The CDR3 here is CASSWRGDTEAFF. The CDR3 coding sequence is TGTGCCAGCAGTTGGAGGGGGGACACTGAAGCTTTCTTT.

DNA for the CDR3: TGTGCCAGCAGTTTTCTCGAAGGCACCTACAATGAGCAGTTCTTC. Its protein is CASSFLEGTYNEQFF. The V call is TRBV28, the J call TRBJ2-1, with D hard to call. The CDR3 extends over 15 amino acids. Germline assignment: CDR1 MDHEN and CDR2 SYDVKM. V was cut by 3 bases and J by 2 bases, with 11 bases left in between.

This clone was detected once. CDR3 in amino acids: CASSPGLAESYEQYF. CDR3 DNA: TGTGCCAGCAGTCCCGGACTAGCGGAGTCATACGAGCAGTACTTC. The chain has TRBV27 and TRBJ2-7, with 10 bases matching TRBD2. The V and J ends lost 5 bases and 4 bases, in that order; junction bases with no gene match: 8. Germline-derived CDR1 and CDR2 are MNHEY and SMNVEV (reference sequence). The CDR3 runs 15 residues.

The CDR3 sequence is CASSHQPQHF. DNA for the CDR3: TGTGCCAGCAGTCATCAGCCCCAGCATTTT. The chain employs TRBV28 and TRBJ1-5, with unresolved D. V was clipped by 5 bases and J by 5 bases, with 1 base between them. Germline assignment: CDR1 MDHEN and CDR2 SYDVKM. This CDR3 is built from 10 residues.

The V call is TRBV18, the J call TRBJ1-6; weak D call: TRBD1 (6 bases). The V end lost 2 bases, the J end lost 10 bases, and 12 bases lay between the germline ends. The V gene's germline CDR1 is KGHSH and CDR2 LQKENI. The CDR3 is made up of 14 amino acids. CDR3 nucleotide sequence: TGTGCCAGCTCACCAGGGGGGGGGCCCTCACCCCTCCACTTT. Translation: CASSPGGGPSPLHF.

CDR3 region: CASSPRESGVIEQYF. The CDR3, as DNA: TGTGCCAGCAGTCCCCGAGAGAGCGGGGTGATCGAGCAGTACTTC. The genes are TRBV27 and TRBJ2-7, with 7 bases identical to TRBD2. Per the germline V gene, CDR1 is MNHEY and CDR2 is SMNVEV (reference sequence). CDR3 length: 15 residues. V dropped 5 bases and J dropped 6; count of bases not matched to a gene: 13.